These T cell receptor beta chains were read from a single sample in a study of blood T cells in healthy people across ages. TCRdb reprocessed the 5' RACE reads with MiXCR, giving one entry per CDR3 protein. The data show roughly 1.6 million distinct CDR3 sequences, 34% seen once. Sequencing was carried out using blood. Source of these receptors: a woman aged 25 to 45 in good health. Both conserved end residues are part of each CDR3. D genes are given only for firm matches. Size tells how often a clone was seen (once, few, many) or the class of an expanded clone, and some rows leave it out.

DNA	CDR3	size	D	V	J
TGTGCCAGCAGCTTAGTGGGCAGAGCAAGAGAATCCTACAATGAGCAGTTCTTC	CASSLVGRARESYNEQFF	few	NA	TRBV7-6	TRBJ2-1
TGCGCCAGCAGCGCCGACAGGACTGAAGCTTTCTTT	CASSADRTEAFF	NA	NA	TRBV5-1	TRBJ1-1
TGCAGCCTTCTGTGGGGGCCTGAGCAGTTCTTC	CSLLWGPEQFF	NA	NA	TRBV29-1	TRBJ2-1
TGTGCCAGCAGTGTAGCGGGAGAACAAGATACGCAGTATTTT	CASSVAGEQDTQYF	NA	TRBD2	TRBV28	TRBJ2-3
TGTGCCAGCAGCCTGGGACACCGAGGGGAGCAGTACTTC	CASSLGHRGEQYF	NA	NA	TRBV14	TRBJ2-4
TGTGCCAGCAGTAACTTCGGGGTACTTTTCTTAGGGAGGGATCAGCCCCAGCATTTT	CASSNFGVLFLGRDQPQHF	NA	NA	TRBV6-5	TRBJ1-5
TGTGCCAGCAGTTACCCCCCGGGGGGAGCCTACGAGCAGTACTTC	CASSYPPGGAYEQYF	NA	TRBD2	TRBV6-2/TRBV6-3	TRBJ2-7
TGCGCCAGCAGCTTGGTATCTAGAGGTTCCTACAATGAGCAGTTCTTC	CASSLVSRGSYNEQFF	NA	NA	TRBV5-1	TRBJ2-1
TGTGCCAGCATGGTTGGCTCCTACGAGCAGTACTTC	CASMVGSYEQYF	many	NA	TRBV27	TRBJ2-7
TGTGCCAGCAGCTTAGAGGATCTGGCGGGAGGGTTGGGCACAGATACGCAGTATTTT	CASSLEDLAGGLGTDTQYF	NA	TRBD2	TRBV11-2	TRBJ2-3
TGTGCCAGCAGCGCGAACTGGGGGGCAGATACGCAGTATTTT	CASSANWGADTQYF	many	NA	TRBV9	TRBJ2-3
TGTGCCATCAGTAACCTCGGGAGCAATCAGCCCCAGCATTTT	CAISNLGSNQPQHF	few	NA	TRBV10-3	TRBJ1-5
TGCGCCAGCAGCTTGGCCGGACTAGCGGTGGCGAACGAGCAGTACTTC	CASSLAGLAVANEQYF	NA	TRBD2	TRBV5-1	TRBJ2-7
TGCAGTGCTAGAGATCTACAGGGGATCAATCAGCCCCAGCATTTT	CSARDLQGINQPQHF	NA	TRBD1	TRBV20-1	TRBJ1-5
TGTGCCAGCAGCGTAGAGGTTGCGGGAGGGCCCAATGAGCAGTTCTTC	CASSVEVAGGPNEQFF	few	TRBD2	TRBV9	TRBJ2-1
TGTGCCAGCAGCCCCCCGGTCCGAACAGCGCAAGAGACCCAGTACTTC	CASSPPVRTAQETQYF	few	NA	TRBV11-2	TRBJ2-5
TGCGCCAGCAGCCAGATTACAGCGGGAGTTCGCAATGAGCAGTTCTTC	CASSQITAGVRNEQFF	NA	TRBD2	TRBV4-1	TRBJ2-1
TGTGCCACCAGCAGTGGCGTGAAAAAACTGTTTTTT	CATSSGVKKLFF	NA	NA	TRBV15	TRBJ1-4
TGTGCCAGCAGCGTAACTACGGGGAGAACCGGGACAGGGGAAGGGGGCTACACCTTC	CASSVTTGRTGTGEGGYTF	NA	TRBD1	TRBV9	TRBJ1-2
TGTGCTAGTGGTTTGGGACTAGCGCCTACCTACAATGAGCAGTTCTTC	CASGLGLAPTYNEQFF	few	TRBD2	TRBV12-5	TRBJ2-1
TGTGCCAGCGGACAGGGGGCAGATACGCAGTATTTT	CASGQGADTQYF	NA	TRBD1	TRBV2	TRBJ2-3
TGTGCCAGCAGTTTGGTGGGGATTACGGCCTACAATGAGCAGTTCTTC	CASSLVGITAYNEQFF	few	NA	TRBV27	TRBJ2-1
TGCGCCAGCACCGTGGAGGGAGGGCCCTACGAGCAGTACTTC	CASTVEGGPYEQYF	few	TRBD2	TRBV5-1	TRBJ2-7
TGTGCCAGCAGTGAAAGCGGCGGGGATCAGCCCCAGCATTTT	CASSESGGDQPQHF	NA	NA	TRBV6-1	TRBJ1-5